These 30 T cell receptor beta chains originate from one sample sequenced in a study of beta chain features in type 1 diabetes. Investigators reverse transcribed all isolated RNA, so they sequenced expressed TCRB transcripts. Using immunoSEQ multiplex PCR, the repertoire was profiled, and TCRdb retains in-frame clones only, with some absent. Among hundreds of thousands of clones, less than 10% were seen once, and the ten largest hold less than 0.5%. Material for sequencing was central memory CD4+ T cells from blood. The receptors were gathered from a woman aged 18-30 years in good health.

This clone was recorded a few times. The chain joins TRBV18 to TRBJ1-2, with TRBD1 matching over 8 bases. CDR3 length equals 15 residues. In germline, CDR1 is KGHSH, CDR2 LQKENI. V gave up 6 bases and J gave up 4 bases; unmatched junction bases: 10. In nucleotides, the CDR3 is TGTGCCAGCTCTCAGACAGGGGTCTCTTTCTATGGCTACACCTTC. Amino acids: CASSQTGVSFYGYTF.

The CDR3 DNA sequence: TGTGCCAGTAGAAAAGGGTTTATGAACACTGAAGCTTTCTTT. Translating it yields CASRKGFMNTEAFF. The chain couples TRBV19 to TRBJ1-1; D not certain. Deletions cut 6 bases from V and 0 bases from J, with 11 bases between. The germline V gene encodes CDR1 LNHDA and CDR2 SQIVND (reference sequence). CDR3 length equals 14 residues.

This clone was seen more than once but under ten times. The chain uses TRBV4-3 and TRBJ1-2; D call uncertain. V shed 3 bases and J shed 3 bases, with 11 bases lying between them. The germline gives CDR1 LGHNA, CDR2 YSLEER. This CDR3 has 14 amino acids. The CDR3 here is CASSQLVADYGYTF. CDR3 coding DNA: TGCGCCAGCAGCCAGCTAGTCGCGGACTATGGCTACACCTTC.

In this sample, this clone turned up many times. The V gene is TRBV7-2, the J gene TRBJ1-2; no definite D call. Germline CDR1 reads SGHTA; CDR2 reads FQGNSA. The CDR3 covers 12 residues. With 5 bases removed from V and 4 bases from J, the gap between germline ends came to 8 bases. The CDR3, as DNA: TGTGCCAGCAGCCCCAGAATCTATGGCTACACCTTC. As protein: CASSPRIYGYTF.

The J gene is TRBJ2-6, the V gene TRBV28, with D perhaps TRBD2 (6 bases). The CDR3 sequence is 17 residues long. The germline V gene has CDR1 MDHEN and CDR2 SYDVKM. Deletions cut 5 bases from V and 0 bases from J, with 14 bases between. The CDR3 nucleotides are TGTGCCAGCAGTCCCCCCCGGGGGATCTCTGGGGCCAACGTCCTGACTTTC. Encoded protein: CASSPPRGISGANVLTF.

This clone was picked up many times. This sequence joins TRBV4-3 and TRBJ2-1, with 11 bases fitting TRBD2. Trimming cost V 0 bases and J 0 bases; bases outside gene matches: 7. Germline V gene data show CDR1 as LGHNA and CDR2 as YSLEER. The CDR3 totals 19 residues. The CDR3 DNA reads as TGCGCCAGCAGCCAAGATCCCCCGACTAGCGGGAACTCCTACAATGAGCAGTTCTTC. Amino acid sequence: CASSQDPPTSGNSYNEQFF.

This clone has just a few counts. This rearrangement joins TRBV4-2 to TRBJ2-5; 7 nucleotides agree with TRBD2. V shed 0 bases and J 7 bases; nucleotides not matched to a gene: 5. The CDR3 sequence is 14 residues long. Germline lookup yields CDR1 LGHNA and CDR2 YNFKEQ. The CDR3 bases are TGTGCCAGCAGCCAAGATTATGAGCGGGGGACCCAGTACTTC. It yields the protein CASSQDYERGTQYF.

This clone was observed many times. The rearrangement joins TRBV5-4 to TRBJ2-1, with 9 bases fitting TRBD2. This CDR3 has 16 residues. Trimming cost V 1 base and J 2 bases; bases outside gene matches: 4. CDR1 and CDR2 from the germline V gene are SGHNT and YYREEE (reference sequence). The CDR3 nucleotides are TGTGCCAGCAGCTTGAGCGGGGGGCCCGCCTACAATGAGCAGTTCTTC. Its translation is CASSLSGGPAYNEQFF.

This clone was recorded a few times. The chain combines TRBV4-2 with TRBJ2-1; D call uncertain. Germline CDR1 reads LGHNA; CDR2 reads YNFKEQ. V was shortened by 5 bases and J by 9 bases, with 11 bases between the two germline ends. CDR3 length: 12 residues. The CDR3 DNA reads as TGTGCCAGCAGCGTACATCTTGGTGAGCAGTTCTTC. Translating it yields CASSVHLGEQFF.

The J gene is TRBJ2-3, the V gene TRBV6-5, with D hard to call. From germline, CDR1 is MNHEY and CDR2 SVGAGI. The CDR3 is made up of 14 amino acids. V was clipped by 6 bases and J by 8 bases, with 18 bases between them. The CDR3 bases are TGTGCCAGCAGGGGTTGGTCCGCGGCCGTTACGCAGTATTTT. This gives the protein CASRGWSAAVTQYF.

This clone was seen a handful of times. The gene calls are TRBV28 and TRBJ2-7, with D possibly matching TRBD1 (6 bases). The CDR3 is 13 amino acids. Germline-derived CDR1 and CDR2 are MDHEN and SYDVKM. V was trimmed by 1 base and J by 3 bases, leaving 7 bases between them. CDR3 sequence reads: CASSLLQGYEQYF. The CDR3 DNA reads TGTGCCAGCAGTTTATTACAGGGCTACGAGCAGTACTTC.

V is TRBV18 and J is TRBJ2-3; 7 nucleotides line up with TRBD2. V lost 1 base and J lost 4; bases outside the gene matches: 8. The CDR3 has 16 residues. From germline, CDR1 is KGHSH and CDR2 LQKENI. The DNA of the CDR3 is TGTGCCAGCTCACCACGAGGCGGGAGTGGAGCAGATACGCAGTATTTT. Protein sequence: CASSPRGGSGADTQYF.

The chain joins TRBV27 to TRBJ2-2; 7 positions agree with TRBD2. In germline, CDR1 is MNHEY, CDR2 SMNVEV (reference sequence). Trimming at V came to 4 bases and at J to 6 bases, leaving 11 bases not matched to a gene. The CDR3 length is 16 residues. CDR3 in amino acids: CASSYSTLAGAGELFF. CDR3 nucleotide sequence: TGTGCCAGCAGTTACTCGACGTTGGCGGGGGCCGGGGAGCTGTTTTTT.

This clone has just a few counts. This rearrangement joins TRBV7-3 to TRBJ2-1; D unresolved. The CDR3 consists of 15 residues. Deletions cut 2 bases from V and 0 bases from J, with 8 bases between. CDR1 and CDR2 from the germline V gene are SGHTA and FQGTGA. The CDR3 DNA follows: TGTGCCAGCAGCTTACTTGGTGACTCCTACAATGAGCAGTTCTTC. Translation gives CASSLLGDSYNEQFF. Combining the CDR3 with reference TRBV7-3 and TRBJ2-1 gives the whole variable domain GAGVSQTPSNKVTEKGKYVELRCDPISGHTALYWYRQSLGQGPEFLIYFQGTGAADDSGLPNDRFFAVRPEGSVSTLKIQRTERGDSAVYLCASSLLGDSYNEQFFGPGTRLTVL.

This clone was observed at least ten times. V gene TRBV2 combines with J gene TRBJ2-1; TRBD2 matches at 10 bases. The CDR3 has 14 residues. V trimming: 8 bases; J trimming: 6 bases; junction bases outside the gene matches: 7. Germline CDR1 reads SNHLY; CDR2 reads FYNNEI. The CDR3 DNA reads TGTGCCAGCGGTGGAGCGGGAGGGTCCAATGAGCAGTTCTTC. Amino acids: CASGGAGGSNEQFF.

This clone was recorded a few times. DNA for the CDR3: TGTGCCATCAGGGGACAGCTTAACACTGAAGCTTTCTTT. Translating it yields CAIRGQLNTEAFF. The chain couples TRBV10-3 to TRBJ1-1; 7 bases line up with TRBD1. CDR1 ENHRY and CDR2 SYGVKD come from the germline V gene. V was pared by 6 bases and J by 2 bases, with 3 bases of the junction left unmatched. CDR3 size: 13 residues.

The V gene is TRBV6-6, the J gene TRBJ2-7, with 7 bases identical to TRBD1. The V and J ends lost 6 bases and 1 base, in that order; junction bases with no gene match: 6. In germline, CDR1 is MNHNY, CDR2 SVGAGI (reference sequence). The CDR3 spans 14 residues. Written as DNA, the CDR3 is TGTGCCAGCAGGCGACAGGGAAAGTCCTACGAGCAGTACTTC. It translates to CASRRQGKSYEQYF.

This clone has more than one count but fewer than ten. The chain combines TRBV4-2 with TRBJ1-5; maybe TRBD1 (5 bases). The CDR3 is 13 amino acids. Trimming removed 4 bases from V and 2 bases from J, with 6 bases in between. Germline values: CDR1 LGHNA, CDR2 YNFKEQ. The CDR3 DNA sequence: TGTGCCAGCAGCCGGGACGGCAATCAGCCCCAGCATTTT. Protein product: CASSRDGNQPQHF.

This clone was recorded a few times. J is TRBJ2-7 and V is TRBV2; 11 nucleotides match TRBD1. The CDR3 runs 13 residues. Losses at the gene ends were 7 bases for V and 9 bases for J; bases not matched to a gene: 8. In germline, CDR1 is SNHLY, CDR2 FYNNEI. CDR3 sequence (DNA): TGTGCCAGCAATCGGGACAGGGGGAGCGCGCAGTACTTC. Translated, it gives CASNRDRGSAQYF.

This clone was counted a few times. Other nucleotide sequences in the sample specify the same CDR3. This chain joins TRBV14 and TRBJ2-7, with D maybe TRBD1 (6 bases). Germline lookup yields CDR1 SGHDN and CDR2 FVKESK. Trimming removed 4 bases at V and 0 bases at J, with 13 bases between. This CDR3 has 15 amino acids. CDR3 amino acids: CASSPRQASSYEQYF. The CDR3 DNA reads TGTGCCAGCAGCCCTCGACAGGCCAGCTCCTACGAGCAGTACTTC.

This clone came up a few times. The chain has TRBV10-2 and TRBJ2-7, with 9 positions matching TRBD2. This CDR3 spans 14 amino acids. J was trimmed by 3 bases and V by 10 bases; bases with no gene match: 10. The germline V gene has CDR1 WSHSY and CDR2 SAAADI. CDR3 nucleotide sequence: TGCGCCACCCGAAGGGGGCGGGAGGGCTACGAGCAGTACTTC. Translated: CATRRGREGYEQYF.

This clone showed up just a few times. The V call is TRBV7-2, the J call TRBJ2-5; 7 nucleotides align to TRBD2. The CDR3 is 17 amino acids. Germline assignment: CDR1 SGHTA and CDR2 FQGNSA. After removal of 4 bases from V and 5 bases from J, the junction contained 16 bases not matched to a gene. The CDR3: CASSSPERGVRGETQYF. The CDR3, as DNA: TGTGCCAGCAGCTCTCCCGAACGGGGGGTGCGAGGGGAGACCCAGTACTTC.

This clone was detected only a few times. This chain joins TRBV19 and TRBJ2-1; tentatively, D is TRBD2 (5 bases). The germline V gene encodes CDR1 LNHDA and CDR2 SQIVND (reference sequence). The CDR3 runs to 13 residues. Between the trimmed V and J ends, which lost 2 bases and 9 bases, there was a span of 11 bases. CDR3 amino acids: CASSIFEGSEQFF. The CDR3 DNA reads TGTGCCAGTAGTATATTTGAGGGAAGTGAGCAGTTCTTC.

This chain uses TRBV5-5 with TRBJ2-6; D remains ambiguous. The V end lost 2 bases, the J end lost 0 bases, and 6 bases lay between the germline ends. Germline CDR1 reads SGHKS; CDR2 reads YYEKEE (reference sequence). This CDR3 contains 15 residues. The CDR3 spells CASSFSGSGANVLTF. Here the CDR3 DNA reads TGTGCCAGCAGCTTCTCCGGCTCTGGGGCCAACGTCCTGACTTTC.

Comment on this clone: Distinct nucleotide sequences in the sample also encode this CDR3. This chain uses TRBV5-1 with TRBJ2-1; D unclear. The CDR3 consists of 14 residues. The V end lost 0 bases, the J end lost 4 bases, and 8 bases lay between the germline ends. Germline loops: CDR1 SGHRS, CDR2 YFSETQ. DNA for the CDR3: TGCGCCAGCAGCTTGGGAGGCCCTTACAATGAGCAGTTCTTC. Translation: CASSLGGPYNEQFF.

The V gene is TRBV6-6, the J gene TRBJ1-1, with D perhaps TRBD1 (5 bases). This CDR3 has 14 residues. V was shortened by 5 bases and J by 3 bases, with 13 bases between the two germline ends. Germline V gives CDR1 MNHNY, CDR2 SVGAGI (reference sequence). The CDR3 bases are TGTGCCAGCAGTCGACAGTTAGTATACACTGAAGCTTTCTTT. This sequence encodes CASSRQLVYTEAFF.

This clone was seen only a few times. The V gene is TRBV5-6, the J gene TRBJ2-3, with 9 positions matching TRBD1. This CDR3 has 17 amino acids. Germline V lookup: CDR1 SGHDT, CDR2 YYEEEE. J gave up 2 bases and V 0 bases, and 7 bases lay outside the gene matches. In nucleotides, the CDR3 is TGTGCCAGCAGCTTGGCGATCGGGACAGGGCCCACAGATACGCAGTATTTT. Translating gives CASSLAIGTGPTDTQYF.

Remarks on this clone: Different DNA sequences within this sample yield the same CDR3. The CDR3 here is CASRGLSTDTQYF. The CDR3 DNA is TGTGCCAGCAGGGGGCTCTCCACAGATACGCAGTATTTT. The V gene is TRBV9, the J gene TRBJ2-3; perhaps TRBD1 as D (5 bases). The ends were cut back, 5 bases at V and 2 bases at J, with 9 bases in the middle. Germline V gives CDR1 SGDLS, CDR2 YYNGEE. The CDR3 loop spans 13 amino acids.

This clone was seen a few times. The chain employs TRBV7-3 and TRBJ2-2; D remains ambiguous. The germline V gene encodes CDR1 SGHTA and CDR2 FQGTGA. This CDR3 comprises 16 residues. V was clipped by 5 bases and J by 6 bases, with 19 bases between them. In DNA form, the CDR3 reads TGTGCCAGCAGCCCGAGGCCACCCAACCCAGCCGGGGAGCTGTTTTTT. It translates to CASSPRPPNPAGELFF.

This chain uses TRBV19 with TRBJ2-5; D may be TRBD1 (6 bases). The V gene lost 5 bases and the J gene lost 5 bases, with 15 bases spanning the gap. This CDR3 spans 14 amino acids. Per germline, CDR1 LNHDA and CDR2 SQIVND (reference sequence). The CDR3 sequence: CASSFGSGVETQYF. The CDR3 region has the DNA TGTGCCAGTAGTTTCGGTTCAGGGGTGGAGACCCAGTACTTC. The variable domain in full, with the rest retrieved from reference TRBV19 and TRBJ2-5, is DGGITQSPKYLFRKEGQNVTLSCEQNLNHDAMYWYRQDPGQGLRLIYYSQIVNDFQKGDIAEGYSVSREKKESFPLTVTSAQKNPTAFYLCASSFGSGVETQYFGPGTRLLVL.